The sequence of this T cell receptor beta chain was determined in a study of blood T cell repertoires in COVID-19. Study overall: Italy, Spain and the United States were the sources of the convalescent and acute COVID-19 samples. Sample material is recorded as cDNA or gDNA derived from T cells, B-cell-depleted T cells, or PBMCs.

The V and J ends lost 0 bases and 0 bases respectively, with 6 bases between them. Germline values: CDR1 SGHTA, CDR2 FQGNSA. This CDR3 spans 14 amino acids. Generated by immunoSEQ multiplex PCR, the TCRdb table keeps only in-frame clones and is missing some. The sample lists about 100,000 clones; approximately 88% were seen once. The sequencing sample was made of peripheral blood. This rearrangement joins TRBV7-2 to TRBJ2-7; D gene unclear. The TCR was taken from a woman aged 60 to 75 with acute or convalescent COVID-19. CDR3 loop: CASSLASSSYEQYF. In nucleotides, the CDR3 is TGTGCCAGCAGCTTAGCCTCGAGCTCCTACGAGCAGTACTTC.